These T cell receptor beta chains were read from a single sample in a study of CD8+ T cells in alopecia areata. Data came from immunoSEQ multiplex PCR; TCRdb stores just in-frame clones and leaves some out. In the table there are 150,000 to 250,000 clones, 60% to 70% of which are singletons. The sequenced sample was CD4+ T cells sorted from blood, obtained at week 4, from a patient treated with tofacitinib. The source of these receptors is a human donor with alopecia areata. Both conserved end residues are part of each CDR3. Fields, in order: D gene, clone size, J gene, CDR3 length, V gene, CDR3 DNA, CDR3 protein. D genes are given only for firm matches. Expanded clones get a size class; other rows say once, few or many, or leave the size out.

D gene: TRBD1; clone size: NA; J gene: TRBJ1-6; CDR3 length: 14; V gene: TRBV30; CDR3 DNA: TGTGCCTGGAGACCGGACAGGAATAATTCACCCCTCCACTTT; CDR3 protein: CAWRPDRNNSPLHF
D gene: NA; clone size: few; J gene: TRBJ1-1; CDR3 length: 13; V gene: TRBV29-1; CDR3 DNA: TGCAGCGTTGTAGAACAGGGTGGCACTGAAGCTTTCTTT; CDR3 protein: CSVVEQGGTEAFF
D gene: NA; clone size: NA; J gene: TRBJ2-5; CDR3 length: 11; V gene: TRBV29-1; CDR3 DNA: TGCAGCGTTGCAGCCGAAGAGACCCAGTACTTC; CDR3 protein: CSVAAEETQYF
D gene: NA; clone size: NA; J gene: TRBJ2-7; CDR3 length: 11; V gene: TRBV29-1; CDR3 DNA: TGCAGCGTCCAAACTACGTACGAGCAGTACTTC; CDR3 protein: CSVQTTYEQYF
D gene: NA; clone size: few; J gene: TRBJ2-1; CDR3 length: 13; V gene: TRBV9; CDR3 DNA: TGTGCCAGCAGCCCCGGACCTGACAATGAGCAGTTCTTC; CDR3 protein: CASSPGPDNEQFF
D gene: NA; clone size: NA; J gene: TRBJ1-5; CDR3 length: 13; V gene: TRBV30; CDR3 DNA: TGTGCCTGGAGTACGAGGGGCGATCAGCCCCAGCATTTT; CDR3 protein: CAWSTRGDQPQHF
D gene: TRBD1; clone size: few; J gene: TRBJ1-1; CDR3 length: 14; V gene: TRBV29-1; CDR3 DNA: TGCAGCGTAGCTCGGTCTCGGGACAGAAATGAAGCTTTCTTT; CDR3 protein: CSVARSRDRNEAFF
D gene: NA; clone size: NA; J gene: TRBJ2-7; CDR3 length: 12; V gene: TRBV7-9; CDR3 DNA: TGTGCCAGCAGCGAGGTAGCCTACGAGCAGTACTTC; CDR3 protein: CASSEVAYEQYF
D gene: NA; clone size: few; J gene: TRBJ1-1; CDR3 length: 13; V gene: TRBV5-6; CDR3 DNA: TGTGCCAGCAGCTTGTGGGAGAACACTGAAGCTTTCTTT; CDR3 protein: CASSLWENTEAFF
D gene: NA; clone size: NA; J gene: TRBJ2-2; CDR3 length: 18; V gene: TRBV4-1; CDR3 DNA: TGCGCCAGCACCCAAATCGATATGGGATTCACCGGGGCCGGGGAGCTGTTTTTT; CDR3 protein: CASTQIDMGFTGAGELFF
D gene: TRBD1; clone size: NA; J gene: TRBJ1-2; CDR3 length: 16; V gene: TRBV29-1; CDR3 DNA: TGCAGCGCAGGGACAGCGACGCCTGAAGTTTACTATGGCTACACCTTC; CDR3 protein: CSAGTATPEVYYGYTF
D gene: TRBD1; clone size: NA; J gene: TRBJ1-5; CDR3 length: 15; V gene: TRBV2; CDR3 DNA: TGTGCCAGCAGTGAAATGGGACAGGGGGCCCAGCCCCAGCATTTT; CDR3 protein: CASSEMGQGAQPQHF
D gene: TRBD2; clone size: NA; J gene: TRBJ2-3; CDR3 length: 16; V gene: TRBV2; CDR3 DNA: TGTGCCAGCAGTGAACGTAGAGCGGGAGGCACAGATACGCAGTATTTT; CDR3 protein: CASSERRAGGTDTQYF
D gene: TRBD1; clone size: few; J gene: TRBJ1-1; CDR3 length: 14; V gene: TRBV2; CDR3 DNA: TGTGCCAGCAGTGGACAGGGGGGGAACACTGAAGCTTTCTTT; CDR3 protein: CASSGQGGNTEAFF
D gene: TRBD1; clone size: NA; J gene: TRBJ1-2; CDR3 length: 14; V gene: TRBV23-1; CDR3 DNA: TGCGCCAGCCGTTACGGGACAGGAGGTTACGGCTACACCTTC; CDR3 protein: CASRYGTGGYGYTF
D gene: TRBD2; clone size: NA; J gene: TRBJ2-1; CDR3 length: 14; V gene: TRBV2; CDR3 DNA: TGTGCCAGCAGCTGGACTAGCGGGGGTCGGGAGCAGTTCTTC; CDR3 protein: CASSWTSGGREQFF
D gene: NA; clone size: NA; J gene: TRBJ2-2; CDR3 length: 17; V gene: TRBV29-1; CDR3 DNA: TGCAGCGTTGAGTTCGGCGGGCGGAGAGCGAACACCGGGGAGCTGTTTTTT; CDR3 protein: CSVEFGGRRANTGELFF
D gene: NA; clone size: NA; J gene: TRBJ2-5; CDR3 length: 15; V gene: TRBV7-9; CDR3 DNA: TGTGCCAGCAGCTTAGCCGGGGGTGGACAAGAGACCCAGTACTTC; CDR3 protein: CASSLAGGGQETQYF
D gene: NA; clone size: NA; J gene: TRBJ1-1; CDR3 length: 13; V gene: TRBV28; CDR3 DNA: TGTGCCACCATGGGGCCGGGCAACACTGAAGCTTTCTTT; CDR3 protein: CATMGPGNTEAFF
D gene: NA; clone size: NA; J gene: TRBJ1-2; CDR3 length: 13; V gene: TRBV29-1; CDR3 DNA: TGCAGCGTTGATGGCGGGGCCGGCTATGGCTACACCTTC; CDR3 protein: CSVDGGAGYGYTF
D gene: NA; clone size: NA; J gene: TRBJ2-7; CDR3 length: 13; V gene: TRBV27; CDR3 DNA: TGTGCCAGCAGGCAGGCCCTGGGCTACGAGCAGTACTTC; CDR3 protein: CASRQALGYEQYF
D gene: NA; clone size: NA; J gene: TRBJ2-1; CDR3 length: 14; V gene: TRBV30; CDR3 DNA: TGTGCCTGGAGTGTAGGGCTTTCCTACAATGAGCAGTTCTTC; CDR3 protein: CAWSVGLSYNEQFF
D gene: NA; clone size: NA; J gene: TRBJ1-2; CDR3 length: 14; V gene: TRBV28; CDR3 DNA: TGTGCCAGCAGTTTATCCCGCAGGGTGGGGGGCTACACCTTC; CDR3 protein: CASSLSRRVGGYTF
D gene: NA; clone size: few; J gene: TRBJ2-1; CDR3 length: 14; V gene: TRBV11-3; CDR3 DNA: TGTGCCAGCAGCTTAGATGTTGAGGGGAATGAGCAGTTCTTC; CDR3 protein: CASSLDVEGNEQFF
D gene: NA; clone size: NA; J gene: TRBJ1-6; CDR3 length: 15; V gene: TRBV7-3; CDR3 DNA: TGTGCCAGCAGCTTAGAAGCGGCAGGGGATTCACCCCTCCACTTT; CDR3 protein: CASSLEAAGDSPLHF
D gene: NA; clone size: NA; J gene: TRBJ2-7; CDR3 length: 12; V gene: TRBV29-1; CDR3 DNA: TGCAGCACCTCCGGCGGGGCCTACGAGCAGTACTTC; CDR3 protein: CSTSGGAYEQYF
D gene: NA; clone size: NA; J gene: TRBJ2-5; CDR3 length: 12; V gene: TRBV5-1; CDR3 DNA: TGCGCCAGCAGCCGCTCCAGGGAGACCCAGTACTTC; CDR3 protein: CASSRSRETQYF
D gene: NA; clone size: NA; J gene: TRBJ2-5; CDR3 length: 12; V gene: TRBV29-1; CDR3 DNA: TGCAGCGCGTACAGGGTTCAAGAGACCCAGTACTTC; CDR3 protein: CSAYRVQETQYF
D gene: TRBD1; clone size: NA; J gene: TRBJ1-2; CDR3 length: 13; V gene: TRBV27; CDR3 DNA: TGTGCCAGCAGCACTGACAGGGGGTCTGGCTACACCTTC; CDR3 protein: CASSTDRGSGYTF
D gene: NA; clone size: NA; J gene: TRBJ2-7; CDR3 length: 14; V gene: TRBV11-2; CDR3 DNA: TGTGCCAGCAGCTTAGATGGGTCAGTCTACGAGCAGTACTTC; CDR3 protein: CASSLDGSVYEQYF
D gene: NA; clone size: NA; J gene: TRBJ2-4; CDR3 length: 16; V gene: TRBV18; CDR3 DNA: TGTGCCAGCTCACCACCGGCGGGGCTAGCCAAAAACATTCAGTACTTC; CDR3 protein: CASSPPAGLAKNIQYF
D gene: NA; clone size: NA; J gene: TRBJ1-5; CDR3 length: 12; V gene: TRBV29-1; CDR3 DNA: TGCAGCGTTGGGAGGGAGGGTCAGCCCCAGCATTTT; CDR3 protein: CSVGREGQPQHF
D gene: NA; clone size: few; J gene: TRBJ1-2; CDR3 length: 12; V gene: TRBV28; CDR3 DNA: TGTGCCAGCAAAGTCCCTAACTATGGCTACACCTTC; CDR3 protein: CASKVPNYGYTF
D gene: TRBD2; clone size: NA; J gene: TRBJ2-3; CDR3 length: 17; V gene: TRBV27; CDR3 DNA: TGTGCCAGCAGTTTACCGCCCCGCGGGGGGGCTGTAGATACGCAGTATTTT; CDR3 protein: CASSLPPRGGAVDTQYF
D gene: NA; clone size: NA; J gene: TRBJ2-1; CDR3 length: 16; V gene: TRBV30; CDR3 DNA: TGTGCCTGGTGTCCCCTAATAACTAGGTTTGACAATGAGCAGTTCTTC; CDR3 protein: CAWCPLITRFDNEQFF
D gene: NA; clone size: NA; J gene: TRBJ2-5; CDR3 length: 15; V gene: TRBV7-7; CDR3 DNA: TGTGCTAGCAGCTCCACCAATCAGCCACAAGAGACCCAGTACTTC; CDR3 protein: CASSSTNQPQETQYF
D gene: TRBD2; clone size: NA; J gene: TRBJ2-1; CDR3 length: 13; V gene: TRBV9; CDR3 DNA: TGTGCCAGCAGCCCGCAGCGGGGTGGTGAGCAGTTCTTC; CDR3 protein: CASSPQRGGEQFF